Reported below is one T cell receptor (beta chain). The CDR3 is 15 amino acids. CDR1 and CDR2 from the germline V gene are SGHTA and FQGNSA. Trimming at V came to 6 bases and at J to 3 bases, leaving 7 bases not matched to a gene. The record originates from a study of OX40 agonist ivuxolimab in advanced cancers. Study summary: Patients were around 83% male with ages about 23 to 79, mean approximately 62.

The data were produced by immunoSEQ multiplex PCR, yet TCRdb's version contains in-frame clones alone and is incomplete. Of 90,000 to 150,000 clones in the sample, roughly nine tenths were seen once. The specimen was CD4+ or CD8+ T cells sorted from blood, collected in a trial of the OX40 agonist ivuxolimab. The chain has TRBV7-2 and TRBJ1-3; 8 bases agree with TRBD1. This clonotype was obtained from an adult with an advanced solid tumor such as melanoma, head and neck, liver or kidney cancer. The CDR3 DNA reads TGTGCCAGCAGACCTCAGGGGGCAGGTGGAAACACCATATATTTT. This translates into CASRPQGAGGNTIYF.